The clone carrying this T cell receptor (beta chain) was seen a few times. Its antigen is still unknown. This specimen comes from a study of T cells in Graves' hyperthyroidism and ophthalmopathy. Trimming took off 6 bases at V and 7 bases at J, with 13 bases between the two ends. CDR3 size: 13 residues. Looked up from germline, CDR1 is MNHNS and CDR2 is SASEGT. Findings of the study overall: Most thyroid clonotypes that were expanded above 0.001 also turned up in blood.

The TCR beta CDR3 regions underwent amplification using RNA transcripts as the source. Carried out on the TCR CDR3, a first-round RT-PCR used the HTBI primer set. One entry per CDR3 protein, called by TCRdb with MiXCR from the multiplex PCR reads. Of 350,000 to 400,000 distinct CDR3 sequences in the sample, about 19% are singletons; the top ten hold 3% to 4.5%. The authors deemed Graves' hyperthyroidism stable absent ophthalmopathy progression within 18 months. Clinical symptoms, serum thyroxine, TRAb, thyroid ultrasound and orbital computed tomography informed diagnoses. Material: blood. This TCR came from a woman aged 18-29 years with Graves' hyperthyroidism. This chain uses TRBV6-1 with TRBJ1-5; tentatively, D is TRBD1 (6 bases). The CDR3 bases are TGTGCCAGCAGACCCGGACAGCACCAGCCCCAGCATTTT. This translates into CASRPGQHQPQHF.